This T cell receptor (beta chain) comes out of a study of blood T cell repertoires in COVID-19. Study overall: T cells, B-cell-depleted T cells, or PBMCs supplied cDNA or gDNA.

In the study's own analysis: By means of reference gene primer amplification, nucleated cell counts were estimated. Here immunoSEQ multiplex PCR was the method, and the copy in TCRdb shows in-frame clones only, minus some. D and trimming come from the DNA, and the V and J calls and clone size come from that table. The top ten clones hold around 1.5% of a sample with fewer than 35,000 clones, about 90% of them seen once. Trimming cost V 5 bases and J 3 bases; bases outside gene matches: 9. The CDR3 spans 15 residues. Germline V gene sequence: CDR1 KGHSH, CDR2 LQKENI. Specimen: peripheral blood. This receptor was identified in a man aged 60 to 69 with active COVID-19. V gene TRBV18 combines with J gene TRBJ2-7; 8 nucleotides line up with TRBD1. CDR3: CASSKRTGINYEQYF. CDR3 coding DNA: TGTGCCAGCTCAAAACGGACAGGGATTAACTACGAGCAGTACTTC.